The clone carrying this T cell receptor (beta chain) was seen a few times. This CDR3 comprises 18 residues. The V and J ends lost 3 bases and 1 base, in that order; junction bases with no gene match: 13. Per the germline V gene, CDR1 is SEHNR and CDR2 is FQNEAQ (reference sequence). The data originate from a study of T cell repertoires in cytomegalovirus infection. MiXCR, applied by TCRdb to the reads, yields one record per CDR3 protein. The sample lists about 180,000 distinct CDR3 sequences, 17% occurring once. V gene TRBV7-9 combines with J gene TRBJ1-1; 8 positions agree with TRBD1. The receptor comes from a human donor in good health (CMV status not recorded). Some clones in this sample may be carry-over from other donors' samples. The specimen sequenced was CD8+ T cells from PBMCs. The chain's CDR3 is CASSFKRTGMVGNTEAFF. As DNA, the CDR3 is TGTGCCAGCAGCTTTAAAAGGACAGGGATGGTTGGGAACACTGAAGCTTTCTTT.